The text below deals with one T cell receptor beta chain. Method: immunoSEQ multiplex PCR; TCRdb's copy keeps in-frame clones and lacks some. The sample has 110,000 or so clones; roughly 92% are singletons. This entry belongs to a study of brain T cells in children with intractable seizures. CDR3 length equals 16 residues. The V gene's germline CDR1 is SQVTM and CDR2 ANQGSEA. Trimming left V 7 bases short and J 0 bases short, with 19 bases between. The genes are TRBV29-1 and TRBJ2-1, with D possibly being TRBD1 (6 bases). The sequence came from a boy under two years old with hemimegalencephaly and intractable seizures. This material consisted of peripheral blood, taken at surgery. CDR3 sequence (DNA): TGCAGCGGGAAAAAATTAGGGGGTGACTCCTACAATGAGCAGTTCTTC. This sequence encodes CSGKKLGGDSYNEQFF.